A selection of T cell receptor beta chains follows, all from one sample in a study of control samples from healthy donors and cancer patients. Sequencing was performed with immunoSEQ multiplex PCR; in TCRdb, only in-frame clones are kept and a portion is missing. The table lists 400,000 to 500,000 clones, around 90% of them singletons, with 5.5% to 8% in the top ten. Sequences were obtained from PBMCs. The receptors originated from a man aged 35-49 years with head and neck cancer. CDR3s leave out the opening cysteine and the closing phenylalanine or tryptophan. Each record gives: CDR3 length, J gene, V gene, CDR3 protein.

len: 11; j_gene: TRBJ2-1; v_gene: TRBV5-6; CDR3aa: ASSLAGVNEQF
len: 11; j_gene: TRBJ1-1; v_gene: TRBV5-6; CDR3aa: ASSLGVGAEAF
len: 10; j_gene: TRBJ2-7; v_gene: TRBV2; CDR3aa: ASSEVGRERY
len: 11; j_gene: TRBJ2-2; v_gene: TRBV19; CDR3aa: ASSIVGIGELF
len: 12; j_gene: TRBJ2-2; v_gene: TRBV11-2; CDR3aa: ASSQAGQTGELF
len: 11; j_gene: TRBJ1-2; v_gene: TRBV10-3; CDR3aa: AISESQPYGYT
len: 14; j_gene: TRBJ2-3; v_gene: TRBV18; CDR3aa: ASSQGLAGTTDTQY
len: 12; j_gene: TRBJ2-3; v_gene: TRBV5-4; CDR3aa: ASTPKVQTDTQY
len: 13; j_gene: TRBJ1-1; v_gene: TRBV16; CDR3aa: ASSPAGGAVAEAF
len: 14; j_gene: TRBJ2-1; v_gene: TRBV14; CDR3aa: ASSQVGWANDNEQF
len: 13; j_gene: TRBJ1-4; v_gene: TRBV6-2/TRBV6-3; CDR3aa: ASSYEGGGGEKLF
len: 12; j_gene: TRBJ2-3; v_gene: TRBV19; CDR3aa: ASKHSGSTDTQY
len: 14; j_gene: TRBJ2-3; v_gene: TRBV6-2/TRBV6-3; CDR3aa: ASSYYRDRNTDTQY
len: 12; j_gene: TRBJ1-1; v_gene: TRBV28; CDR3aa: ASRTGGRNTEAF
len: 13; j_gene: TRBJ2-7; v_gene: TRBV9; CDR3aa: ASSVEGTGGDEQY
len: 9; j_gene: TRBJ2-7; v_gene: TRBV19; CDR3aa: ASSFNHEQY
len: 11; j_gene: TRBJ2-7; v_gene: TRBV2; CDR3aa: ARRTSGGYEQY
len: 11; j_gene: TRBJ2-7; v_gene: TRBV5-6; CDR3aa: ASSSYRDHEQY
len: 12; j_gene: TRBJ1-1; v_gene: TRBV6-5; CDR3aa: ASSRQTGNTEAF
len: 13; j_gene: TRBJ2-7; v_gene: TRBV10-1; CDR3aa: ASSPGQGVRNEQY
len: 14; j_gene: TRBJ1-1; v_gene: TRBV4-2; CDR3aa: ASSQGNRGGNTEAF
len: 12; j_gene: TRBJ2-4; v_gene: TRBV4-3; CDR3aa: ASSQLRLAGVQY
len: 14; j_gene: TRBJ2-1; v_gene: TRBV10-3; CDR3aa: AISESGRQGYNEQF
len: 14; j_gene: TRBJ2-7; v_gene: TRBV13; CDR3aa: ASGLAGVGPTYEQY
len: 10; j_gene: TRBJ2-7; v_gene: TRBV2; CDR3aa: ASTPPDYEQY
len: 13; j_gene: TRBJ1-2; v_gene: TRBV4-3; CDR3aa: ASSQEPLGGHGYT
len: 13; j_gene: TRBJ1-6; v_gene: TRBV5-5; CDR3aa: ASSPPAGQASPLH
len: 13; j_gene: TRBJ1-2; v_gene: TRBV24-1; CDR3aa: ATSDTGTGSYGYT
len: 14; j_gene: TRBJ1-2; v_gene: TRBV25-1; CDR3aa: ASSGTRQDFNYGYT
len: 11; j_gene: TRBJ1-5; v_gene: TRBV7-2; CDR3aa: ASSAQGDQPQH
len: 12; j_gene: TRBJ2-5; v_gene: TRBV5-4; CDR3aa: ASSPGGPVETQY
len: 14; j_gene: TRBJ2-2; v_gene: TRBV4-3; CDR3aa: ASSQGYRGGTGELF
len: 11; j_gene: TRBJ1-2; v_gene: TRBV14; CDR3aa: ASSQVTDYGYT
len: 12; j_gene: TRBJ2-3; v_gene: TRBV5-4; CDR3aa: ASSAEGGTDTQY
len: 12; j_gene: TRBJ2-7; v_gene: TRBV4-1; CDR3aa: ASSQQRNVHEQY
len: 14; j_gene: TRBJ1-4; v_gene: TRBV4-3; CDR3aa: ASSQGGRGTNEKLF
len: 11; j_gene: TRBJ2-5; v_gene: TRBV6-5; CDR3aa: ASSVSQEVTQY
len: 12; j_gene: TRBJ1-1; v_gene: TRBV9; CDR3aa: ASSPGQMNTEAF
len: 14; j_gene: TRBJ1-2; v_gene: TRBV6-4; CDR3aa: ASSARTGGLNYGYT
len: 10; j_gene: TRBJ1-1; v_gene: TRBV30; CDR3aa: AWSVGNTEAF
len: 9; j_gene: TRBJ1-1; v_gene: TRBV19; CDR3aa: ASSYMSEAF
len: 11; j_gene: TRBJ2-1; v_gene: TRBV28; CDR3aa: ASRPGGNNEQF
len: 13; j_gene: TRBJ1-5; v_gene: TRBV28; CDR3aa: ASSSWDGSNQPQH
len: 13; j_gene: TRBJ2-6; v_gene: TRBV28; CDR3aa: ASSPQGSGANVLT
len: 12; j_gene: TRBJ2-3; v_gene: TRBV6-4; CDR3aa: ASSLTTGADTQY
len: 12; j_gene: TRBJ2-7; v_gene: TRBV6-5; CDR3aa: ASSYSGGGGEQY
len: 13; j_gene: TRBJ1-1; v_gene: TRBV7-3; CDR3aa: ASSPLPAANTEAF
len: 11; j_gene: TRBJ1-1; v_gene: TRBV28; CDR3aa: ASTHRAGAEAF
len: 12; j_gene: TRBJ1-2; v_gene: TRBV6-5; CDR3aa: ASTSDRANYGYT
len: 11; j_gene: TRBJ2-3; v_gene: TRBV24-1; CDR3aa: ATSDGGADTQY
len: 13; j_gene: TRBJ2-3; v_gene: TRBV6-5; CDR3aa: ASSDSGGGTDTQY